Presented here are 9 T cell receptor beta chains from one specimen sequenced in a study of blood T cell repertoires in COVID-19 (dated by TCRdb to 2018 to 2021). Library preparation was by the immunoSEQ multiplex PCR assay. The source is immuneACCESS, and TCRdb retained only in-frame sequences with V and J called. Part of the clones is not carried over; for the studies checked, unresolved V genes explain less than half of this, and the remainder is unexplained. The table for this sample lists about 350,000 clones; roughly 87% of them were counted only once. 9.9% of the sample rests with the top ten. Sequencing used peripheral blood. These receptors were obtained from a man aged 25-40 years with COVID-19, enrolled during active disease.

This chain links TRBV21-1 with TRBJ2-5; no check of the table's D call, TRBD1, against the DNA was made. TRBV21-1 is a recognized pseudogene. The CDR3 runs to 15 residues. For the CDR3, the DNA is TGTGCCAGCAGCAGGAATAGGACAGTCGGAGAGACCCAGTACTTC. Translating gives CASSRNRTVGETQYF.

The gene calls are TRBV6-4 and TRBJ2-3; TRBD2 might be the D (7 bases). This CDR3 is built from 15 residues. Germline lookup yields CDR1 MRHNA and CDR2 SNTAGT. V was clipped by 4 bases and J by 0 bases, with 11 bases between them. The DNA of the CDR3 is TGTGCCAGCAGTGGGGGCGGGGGCAGCACAGATACGCAGTATTTT. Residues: CASSGGGGSTDTQYF.

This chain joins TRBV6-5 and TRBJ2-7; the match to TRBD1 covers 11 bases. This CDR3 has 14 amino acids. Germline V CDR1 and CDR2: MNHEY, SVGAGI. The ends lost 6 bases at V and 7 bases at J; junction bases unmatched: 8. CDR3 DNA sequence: TGTGCCAGCAGATTAGGACAGGGGGCGCGGGAGCAGTACTTC. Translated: CASRLGQGAREQYF.

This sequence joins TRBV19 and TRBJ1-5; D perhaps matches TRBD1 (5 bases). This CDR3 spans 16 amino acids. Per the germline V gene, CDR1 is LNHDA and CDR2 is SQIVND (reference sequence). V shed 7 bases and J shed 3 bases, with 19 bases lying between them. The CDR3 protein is CASTWVGGVINQPQHF. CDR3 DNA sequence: TGTGCCAGTACCTGGGTGGGAGGGGTGATCAATCAGCCCCAGCATTTT.

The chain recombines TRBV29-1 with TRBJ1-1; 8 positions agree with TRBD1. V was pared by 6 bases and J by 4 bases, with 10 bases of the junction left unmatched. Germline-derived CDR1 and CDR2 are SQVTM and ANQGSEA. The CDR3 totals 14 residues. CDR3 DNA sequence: TGCAGCGTGGGGGACAGGAAAATCATCACTGAAGCTTTCTTT. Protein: CSVGDRKIITEAFF.

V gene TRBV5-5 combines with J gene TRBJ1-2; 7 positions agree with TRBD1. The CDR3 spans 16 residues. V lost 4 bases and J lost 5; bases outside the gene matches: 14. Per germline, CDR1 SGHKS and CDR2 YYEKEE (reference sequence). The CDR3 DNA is TGTGCCAGCAGCCGCCAGACAGGGCGCTCGGAGTATGGCTACACCTTC. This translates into CASSRQTGRSEYGYTF.

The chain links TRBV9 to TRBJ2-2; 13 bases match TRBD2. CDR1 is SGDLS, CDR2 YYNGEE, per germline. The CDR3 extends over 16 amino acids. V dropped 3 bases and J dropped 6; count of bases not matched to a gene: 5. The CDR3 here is CASSASGLAGAGELFF. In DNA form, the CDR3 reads TGTGCCAGCAGCGCCTCCGGACTAGCGGGGGCCGGGGAGCTGTTTTTT.

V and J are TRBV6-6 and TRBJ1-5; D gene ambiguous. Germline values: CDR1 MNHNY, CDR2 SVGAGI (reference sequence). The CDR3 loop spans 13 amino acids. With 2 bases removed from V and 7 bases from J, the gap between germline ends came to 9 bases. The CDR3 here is CASSYLSEQPQHF. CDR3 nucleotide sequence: TGTGCCAGCAGTTACCTGAGTGAACAGCCCCAGCATTTT.

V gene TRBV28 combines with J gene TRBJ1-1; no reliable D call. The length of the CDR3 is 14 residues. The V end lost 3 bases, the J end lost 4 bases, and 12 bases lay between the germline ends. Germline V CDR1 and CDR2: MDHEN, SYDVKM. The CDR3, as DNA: TGTGCCAGCAGTTTGCTCCCCACGGTCACTGAAGCTTTCTTT. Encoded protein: CASSLLPTVTEAFF.